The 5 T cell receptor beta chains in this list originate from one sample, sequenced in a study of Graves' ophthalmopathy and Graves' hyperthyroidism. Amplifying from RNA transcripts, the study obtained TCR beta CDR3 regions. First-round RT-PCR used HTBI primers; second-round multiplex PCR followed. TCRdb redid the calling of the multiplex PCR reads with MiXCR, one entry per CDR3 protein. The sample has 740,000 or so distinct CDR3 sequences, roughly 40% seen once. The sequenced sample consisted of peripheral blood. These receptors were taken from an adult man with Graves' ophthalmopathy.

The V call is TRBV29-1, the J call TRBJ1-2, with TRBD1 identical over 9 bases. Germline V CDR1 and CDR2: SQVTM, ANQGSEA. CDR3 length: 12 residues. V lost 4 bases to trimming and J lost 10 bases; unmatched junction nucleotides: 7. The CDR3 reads CSVVGQGGPYTF. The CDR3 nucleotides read TGCAGCGTTGTGGGACAGGGCGGACCCTACACCTTC.

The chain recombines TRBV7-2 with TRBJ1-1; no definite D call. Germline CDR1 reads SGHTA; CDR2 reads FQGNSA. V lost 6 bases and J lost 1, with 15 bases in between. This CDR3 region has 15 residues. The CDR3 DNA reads TGTGCCAGCAGTTCCCGGGGTGGGCGGAACACTGAAGCTTTCTTT. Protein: CASSSRGGRNTEAFF. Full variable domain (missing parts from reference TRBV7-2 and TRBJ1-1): GAGVSQSPSNKVTEKGKDVELRCDPISGHTALYWYRQSLGQGLEFLIYFQGNSAPDKSGLPSDRFSAERTGGSVSTLTIQRTQQEDSAVYLCASSSRGGRNTEAFFGQGTRLTVV.

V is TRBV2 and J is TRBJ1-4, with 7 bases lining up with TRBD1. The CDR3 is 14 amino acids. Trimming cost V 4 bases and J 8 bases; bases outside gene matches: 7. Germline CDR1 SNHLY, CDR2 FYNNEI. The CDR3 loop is CASSVYRGGEKLFF. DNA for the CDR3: TGTGCCAGCAGTGTTTACAGGGGCGGGGAAAAACTGTTTTTT.

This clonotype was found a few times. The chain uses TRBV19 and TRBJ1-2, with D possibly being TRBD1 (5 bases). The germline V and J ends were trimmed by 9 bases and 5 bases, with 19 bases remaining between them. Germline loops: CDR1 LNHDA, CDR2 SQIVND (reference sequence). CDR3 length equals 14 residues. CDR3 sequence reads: CASSSSTEIYGYTF. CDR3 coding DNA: TGTGCCAGCAGTTCATCGACAGAGATATATGGCTACACCTTC.

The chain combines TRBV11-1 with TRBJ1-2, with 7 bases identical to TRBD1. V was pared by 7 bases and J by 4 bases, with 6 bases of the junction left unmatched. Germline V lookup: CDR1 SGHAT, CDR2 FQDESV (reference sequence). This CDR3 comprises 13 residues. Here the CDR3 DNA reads TGTGCCAGCAACCCGAGGGACAGCTATGGCTACACCTTC. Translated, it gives CASNPRDSYGYTF.